The clone carrying this T cell receptor beta chain has more than one count but fewer than ten. TCRdb analysed the RT-PCR reads with MiXCR anew, one entry per CDR3 protein. Counted here are almost 700,000 distinct CDR3 sequences, approximately 15% occurring once; the ten biggest clones make up roughly 3.9%. The CDR3 spans 16 residues. The V gene lost 0 bases and the J gene lost 3 bases, with 18 bases spanning the gap. Germline CDR1 is DFQATT and CDR2 is SNEGSKA (reference sequence). The receptor was derived from a female donor in good health, serving as a healthy control. The V call is TRBV20-1, the J call TRBJ2-7; D is possibly TRBD2 (6 bases). Sequencing was carried out using memory CD4+ T cells from blood. The CDR3 reads CSARDWRDRAYYEQYF. CDR3 bases: TGCAGTGCTAGAGACTGGCGGGATCGGGCTTACTACGAGCAGTACTTC.